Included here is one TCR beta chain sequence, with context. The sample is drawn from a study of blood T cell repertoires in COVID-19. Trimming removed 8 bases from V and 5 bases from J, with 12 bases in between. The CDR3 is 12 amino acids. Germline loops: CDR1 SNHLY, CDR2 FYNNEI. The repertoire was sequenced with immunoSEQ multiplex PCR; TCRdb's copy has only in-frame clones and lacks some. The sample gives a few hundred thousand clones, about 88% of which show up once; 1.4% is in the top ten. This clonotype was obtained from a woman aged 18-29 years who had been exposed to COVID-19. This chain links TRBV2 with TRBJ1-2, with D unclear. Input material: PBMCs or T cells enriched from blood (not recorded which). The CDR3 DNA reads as TGTGCCAGCCCGGGAACGGATTATGGCTACACCTTC. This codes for CASPGTDYGYTF.